The 12 T cell receptor beta chains reported below all come from one sample, sequenced in a study of immunodeficiency. General study results and limits: Patients and controls had similar CD4+ T cell V-J pairing and entropy.

Profiling relied on immunoSEQ multiplex PCR, and the TCRdb table lists in-frame clones only, not all of them. The table records about 2,300 clones, around 90% of them present only once. These receptors have no identified antigens. The material sequenced was CD4+ T cells from blood. These receptors originate from a girl between 5 and 17 years old with POLD1 deficiency.

The rearrangement joins TRBV6-6 to TRBJ2-5; the D is unclear. Germline CDR1 and CDR2: MNHNY and SVGAGI (reference sequence). V was shortened by 0 bases and J by 7 bases, with 15 bases between the two germline ends. This CDR3 region has 15 residues. The CDR3 region has the DNA TGTGCCAGCAGTTACTCGTGGTGGTTAGAAGGGACCCAGTACTTC. Protein product: CASSYSWWLEGTQYF.

V usage is TRBV9 and J usage is TRBJ1-1, with D perhaps matching TRBD1 (5 bases). Germline V gives CDR1 SGDLS, CDR2 YYNGEE. The CDR3 sequence is 15 residues long. Trimming shortened V by 3 bases and J by 4 bases, and 16 bases separated the two germline ends. CDR3 DNA: TGTGCCAGCAGCGCCCGGGCCTCCGGGGGCACTGAAGCTTTCTTT. It yields the protein CASSARASGGTEAFF. The full variable domain, completed using reference TRBV9 and TRBJ1-1, is DSGVTQTPKHLITATGQRVTLRCSPRSGDLSVYWYQQSLDQGLQFLIQYYNGEERAKGNILERFSAQQFPDLHSELNLSSLELGDSALYFCASSARASGGTEAFFGQGTRLTVV.

The rearrangement links TRBV4-2 to TRBJ2-4; 8 positions match TRBD2. CDR3 length: 15 residues. The V gene end was trimmed by 1 base and the J gene end by 8 bases; junction bases not matched to a gene: 7. Per the germline V gene, CDR1 is LGHNA and CDR2 is YNFKEQ. Here the CDR3 DNA reads TGTGCCAGCAGCCAAGTTACGAGCGGGAGTTACATTCAGTACTTC. Translated, it gives CASSQVTSGSYIQYF.

V gene TRBV13 combines with J gene TRBJ2-7; D gene uncertain. Germline CDR1 PRHDT, CDR2 FYEKMQ (reference sequence). The CDR3 is 13 residues long. The V end was cut by 0 bases, the J end by 3 bases, with 6 bases between. The CDR3, as DNA: TGTGCCAGCAGCTTAGGGTCAGGCTACGAGCAGTACTTC. It specifies CASSLGSGYEQYF.

For the CDR3, the DNA is TGTGCCAGCAGCAAAGCGCCGAGGGGAATCAATCAGCCCCAGCATTTT. Translated, it gives CASSKAPRGINQPQHF. The chain has TRBV21-1 and TRBJ1-5. TRBV21-1 is deemed a pseudogene. The CDR3 consists of 16 residues.

This clone was found once. The chain joins TRBV5-1 to TRBJ2-3; D tentatively fits TRBD1 or TRBD2 (5 bases each). Deletions cut 3 bases from V and 6 bases from J, with 14 bases between. The CDR3 runs to 14 residues. Per the germline V gene, CDR1 is SGHRS and CDR2 is YFSETQ. The CDR3 DNA follows: TGCGCCAGCAGCTCCGATGGGGGTCGGGATACGCAGTATTTT. Protein sequence: CASSSDGGRDTQYF. Based on the CDR3 plus reference TRBV5-1 and TRBJ2-3, the full variable domain is KAGVTQTPRYLIKTRGQQVTLSCSPISGHRSVSWYQQTPGQGLQFLFEYFSETQRNKGNFPGRFSGRQFSNSRSEMNVSTLELGDSALYLCASSSDGGRDTQYFGPGTRLTVL.

The genes are TRBV15 and TRBJ1-2; D is ambiguous. With 0 bases removed from V and 1 base from J, the gap between germline ends came to 3 bases. CDR3 length: 13 residues. The V gene's germline CDR1 is LNHNV and CDR2 YYDKDF (reference sequence). The CDR3 coding sequence is TGTGCCACCAGCAGAGACAGTAACTATGGCTACACCTTC. Translated, it gives CATSRDSNYGYTF.

The chain employs TRBV5-8 and TRBJ1-2; tentatively, D is TRBD1 (5 bases). CDR3 length: 16 residues. V was shortened by 4 bases and J by 4 bases, with 20 bases between the two germline ends. The germline V gene encodes CDR1 SGHTS and CDR2 YDEGEE. The CDR3 nucleotides read TGTGCCAGCAGCCCTAGGACACCCCGAGTTTTCTATGGCTACACCTTC. This encodes CASSPRTPRVFYGYTF.

This clone appeared a single time. This sequence joins TRBV12-3 or TRBV12-4 and TRBJ1-2; 7 nucleotides align to TRBD1. V lost 6 bases and J lost 2; bases outside the gene matches: 3. The CDR3 totals 13 residues. CDR3 nucleotides: TGTGCCAGCAGCCAGGGACAGAACTATGGCTACACCTTC. Translated, it gives CASSQGQNYGYTF.

The genes are TRBV7-2 and TRBJ2-5; 7 nucleotides match TRBD1. V shed 5 bases and J 2 bases; nucleotides not matched to a gene: 5. The germline gives CDR1 SGHTA, CDR2 FQGNSA. This CDR3 is 14 amino acids long. This CDR3 reads CASSGRQGQETQYF. DNA for the CDR3: TGTGCCAGCAGCGGCAGACAGGGACAAGAGACCCAGTACTTC.

This clone was found a few times. This sequence joins TRBV6-1 and TRBJ1-1, with D possibly being TRBD1 (5 bases). Trimming pared 2 bases from V and 4 bases from J, leaving 17 bases between. Germline V gives CDR1 MNHNS, CDR2 SASEGT. The CDR3 contains 16 residues. The CDR3 reads CASSERGGVWGTEAFF. CDR3 nucleotides: TGTGCCAGCAGTGAACGGGGAGGGGTTTGGGGCACTGAAGCTTTCTTT.

This chain uses TRBV6-2 or TRBV6-3 with TRBJ1-4, with D unresolved. Germline assignment: CDR1 MNHEY and CDR2 SVGEGT. The CDR3 has 16 residues. V dropped 2 bases and J dropped 6 bases, with 16 bases sitting between them. CDR3 sequence: CASSYHPESLYEKLFF. The CDR3 DNA reads TGTGCCAGCAGTTACCACCCGGAGTCATTATATGAAAAACTGTTTTTT.